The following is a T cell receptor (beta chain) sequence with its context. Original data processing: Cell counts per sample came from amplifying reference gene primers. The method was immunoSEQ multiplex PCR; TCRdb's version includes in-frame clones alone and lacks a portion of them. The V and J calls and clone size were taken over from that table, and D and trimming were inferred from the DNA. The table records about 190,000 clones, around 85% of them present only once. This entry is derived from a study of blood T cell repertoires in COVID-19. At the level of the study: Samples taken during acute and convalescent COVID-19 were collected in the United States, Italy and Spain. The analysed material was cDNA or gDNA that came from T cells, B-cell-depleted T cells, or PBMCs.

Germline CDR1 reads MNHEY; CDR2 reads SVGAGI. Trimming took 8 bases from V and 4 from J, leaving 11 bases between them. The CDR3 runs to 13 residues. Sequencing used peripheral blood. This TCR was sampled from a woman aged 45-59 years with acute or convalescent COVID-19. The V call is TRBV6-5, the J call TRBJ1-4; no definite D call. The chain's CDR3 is CASARRHNEKLFF. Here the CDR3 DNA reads TGTGCCAGCGCGCGCAGACATAATGAAAAACTGTTTTTT.